This TCR beta chain was documented in a study of blood T cell repertoires in COVID-19. Overall study: The origin of the acute and convalescent COVID-19 samples was the United States, Italy and Spain.

Unmatched junction bases numbered 13, after V lost 3 bases and J lost 4 bases. The CDR3 has 17 residues. Germline assignment: CDR1 LNHDA and CDR2 SQIVND (reference sequence). Original handling: Estimation of nucleated cell counts relied on the amplification of reference gene primers. Sequencing was performed with immunoSEQ multiplex PCR; in TCRdb, only in-frame clones are kept and a portion is missing. The DNA gave D and trimming, while V, J and clone size come from that table. The sample holds a few hundred thousand clones; around 81% are singletons and the top ten take roughly 2%. Sequencing was carried out using peripheral blood. This sequence joins TRBV19 and TRBJ1-2; TRBD1 agrees at 8 bases. The receptor was derived from a man aged 25-40 years who had recovered from COVID-19. Written as DNA, the CDR3 is TGTGCCAGTAGTATGCTCCCCGGCAGGGGGCTCACCTATGGCTACACCTTC. Translation: CASSMLPGRGLTYGYTF.